Listed below are T cell receptor beta chains from one sample, sequenced in a study of blood T cell repertoires in COVID-19. Only in-frame clones appear in the TCRdb table, and some are missing; sequencing was by immunoSEQ multiplex PCR. The repertoire has about 160,000 clones, roughly four fifths of them found once; the top ten carry about a fifth. Sequenced material: peripheral blood. These receptors came from a woman of 80 years or more with acute or convalescent COVID-19. Each CDR3 is given with its conserved first and last residue. D genes are given only for firm matches. Expanded clones are given a class, and other clones once, few, many or no size at all.

D: TRBD1
size: NA
J: TRBJ2-2
V: TRBV2
CDR3: CASSTGQGVAGELFF
DNA: TGTGCCAGCAGTACGGGACAGGGGGTCGCCGGGGAGCTGTTTTTT

D: TRBD2
size: NA
J: TRBJ2-1
V: TRBV4-1
CDR3: CASSQSYGLADYYNEQFF
DNA: TGCGCCAGCAGCCAAAGTTACGGACTAGCGGATTACTACAATGAGCAGTTCTTC

D: TRBD1
size: NA
J: TRBJ1-4
V: TRBV19
CDR3: CASSTRQGREDEKLFF
DNA: TGTGCCAGTAGCACTAGACAGGGGAGAGAAGATGAAAAACTGTTTTTT

D: NA
size: few
J: TRBJ1-2
V: TRBV30
CDR3: CAWSVGIAHRVVRGGYTF
DNA: TGTGCCTGGAGTGTAGGGATAGCACACAGGGTTGTCAGGGGTGGCTACACCTTC

D: TRBD1
size: NA
J: TRBJ1-1
V: TRBV7-2
CDR3: CASSLQGARNTEAFF
DNA: TGTGCCAGCAGCCTACAGGGGGCAAGGAACACTGAAGCTTTCTTT

D: NA
size: once
J: TRBJ2-5
V: TRBV10-2
CDR3: CASSEFGREGETQYF
DNA: TGCGCCAGCAGTGAGTTTGGCAGGGAAGGAGAGACCCAGTACTTC

D: NA
size: NA
J: TRBJ1-1
V: TRBV27
CDR3: CASSFSMVANTEAFF
DNA: TGTGCCAGCAGTTTTTCTATGGTAGCGAACACTGAAGCTTTCTTT

D: TRBD1
size: NA
J: TRBJ2-7
V: TRBV6-5
CDR3: CASGRTGGFYEQYF
DNA: TGTGCCAGCGGGCGGACAGGGGGCTTCTACGAGCAGTACTTC

D: TRBD1
size: NA
J: TRBJ1-5
V: TRBV19
CDR3: CASSILTGANQPQHF
DNA: TGTGCCAGTAGTATCCTTACAGGGGCAAATCAGCCCCAGCATTTT

D: TRBD1
size: NA
J: TRBJ2-7
V: TRBV2
CDR3: CASTQGAEYEQYF
DNA: TGTGCCAGCACCCAGGGGGCGGAATACGAGCAGTACTTC

D: TRBD2
size: NA
J: TRBJ2-7
V: TRBV5-5
CDR3: CASSLVLAGGYEQYF
DNA: TGTGCCAGCAGCTTGGTACTAGCGGGAGGGTACGAGCAGTACTTC

D: NA
size: NA
J: TRBJ2-3
V: TRBV6-1
CDR3: CASSELTGRGHHSTDTQYF
DNA: TGTGCCAGCAGTGAACTAACCGGACGCGGACACCATAGCACAGATACGCAGTATTTT

D: TRBD1
size: few
J: TRBJ2-2
V: TRBV11-2
CDR3: CASSYARFGTGPNTGELFF
DNA: TGTGCCAGCAGCTACGCTCGGTTCGGGACAGGACCAAACACCGGGGAGCTGTTTTTT

D: TRBD2
size: NA
J: TRBJ2-7
V: TRBV18
CDR3: CASSRGLAGEGEQYF
DNA: TGTGCCAGCTCACGGGGACTAGCGGGAGAAGGCGAGCAGTACTTC

D: NA
size: NA
J: TRBJ2-2
V: TRBV4-2
CDR3: CASSHVNVAETGELFF
DNA: TGTGCCAGCAGCCACGTGAATGTAGCGGAAACCGGGGAGCTGTTTTTT

D: NA
size: NA
J: TRBJ1-2
V: TRBV9
CDR3: CASSVVPGVYGYTF
DNA: TGTGCCAGCAGCGTAGTGCCAGGGGTATATGGCTACACCTTC

D: TRBD1
size: NA
J: TRBJ2-1
V: TRBV15
CDR3: CATSSMGGGQGSYNEQFF
DNA: TGTGCCACCAGCAGCATGGGGGGGGGACAGGGTTCCTACAATGAGCAGTTCTTC

D: TRBD2
size: once
J: TRBJ2-7
V: TRBV5-4
CDR3: CASSLREGHEQYF
DNA: TGTGCCAGCAGCTTGCGGGAGGGCCACGAGCAGTACTTC

D: TRBD2
size: NA
J: TRBJ2-7
V: TRBV19
CDR3: CASSTLAGGPLEQYF
DNA: TGTGCCAGTAGTACGCTAGCGGGAGGGCCCCTCGAGCAGTACTTC

D: NA
size: NA
J: TRBJ2-3
V: TRBV18
CDR3: CASSPPEGFGILTQYF
DNA: TGTGCCAGCTCACCACCGGAGGGGTTTGGGATCCTTACGCAGTATTTT

D: TRBD1
size: NA
J: TRBJ1-1
V: TRBV5-4
CDR3: CASSLGGGAGGTEAFF
DNA: TGTGCCAGCAGCTTGGGAGGGGGCGCCGGGGGCACTGAAGCTTTCTTT

D: TRBD1
size: NA
J: TRBJ1-1
V: TRBV7-2
CDR3: CASGTQGDTEAFF
DNA: TGTGCCAGCGGCACACAGGGGGACACTGAAGCTTTCTTT

D: TRBD2
size: many
J: TRBJ2-1
V: TRBV5-1
CDR3: CASSFQPLAGINEQFF
DNA: TGCGCCAGCAGCTTCCAGCCTCTAGCGGGGATCAATGAGCAGTTCTTC

D: NA
size: NA
J: TRBJ2-1
V: TRBV29-1
CDR3: CSVVRQGHEQFF
DNA: TGCAGCGTTGTGCGGCAGGGCCATGAGCAGTTCTTC

D: NA
size: NA
J: TRBJ1-5
V: TRBV19
CDR3: CASSITGYSNQPQHF
DNA: TGTGCCAGTAGTATCACAGGATATAGCAATCAGCCCCAGCATTTT

D: TRBD1
size: NA
J: TRBJ1-1
V: TRBV6-5
CDR3: CASSGTQGGTEAFF
DNA: TGTGCCAGCAGCGGCACACAGGGGGGCACTGAAGCTTTCTTT

D: NA
size: NA
J: TRBJ2-5
V: TRBV27
CDR3: CASSLPGGTQYF
DNA: TGTGCCAGCAGTCTCCCCGGGGGGACCCAGTACTTC

D: NA
size: NA
J: TRBJ2-1
V: TRBV7-9
CDR3: CASSLASLAYNEQFF
DNA: TGTGCCAGCAGCTTAGCTTCCCTAGCCTACAATGAGCAGTTCTTC

D: TRBD1
size: few
J: TRBJ1-1
V: TRBV5-1
CDR3: CASSPRTGGGTEAFF
DNA: TGCGCCAGCAGCCCGAGGACAGGGGGTGGCACTGAAGCTTTCTTT

D: TRBD2
size: NA
J: TRBJ2-5
V: TRBV5-1
CDR3: CASSSIAGKETQYF
DNA: TGCGCCAGCAGCTCAATAGCGGGAAAGGAGACCCAGTACTTC

D: NA
size: NA
J: TRBJ2-7
V: TRBV5-1
CDR3: CASSLSTVTYEQYF
DNA: TGCGCCAGCAGCTTGTCGACAGTAACCTACGAGCAGTACTTC

D: TRBD1
size: NA
J: TRBJ1-2
V: TRBV5-1
CDR3: CASSAGTGARLYGYTF
DNA: TGCGCCAGCAGCGCCGGGACAGGGGCCCGTCTGTACGGCTACACCTTC

D: TRBD2
size: NA
J: TRBJ2-7
V: TRBV2
CDR3: CAAAGRLSYEQYF
DNA: TGTGCCGCAGCGGGGAGGCTCTCCTACGAGCAGTACTTC

D: NA
size: NA
J: TRBJ1-2
V: TRBV10-3
CDR3: CAISEELGGKAGYTF
DNA: TGTGCCATCAGTGAGGAACTTGGAGGGAAGGCTGGCTACACCTTC

D: TRBD1
size: NA
J: TRBJ2-7
V: TRBV11-2
CDR3: CASSLVGQGSPIHEQYF
DNA: TGTGCCAGCAGCTTGGTTGGACAGGGTTCCCCTATCCACGAGCAGTACTTC

D: NA
size: NA
J: TRBJ1-2
V: TRBV29-1
CDR3: CSVEDPTQNYGYTF
DNA: TGCAGCGTTGAAGACCCGACTCAGAACTATGGCTACACCTTC

D: NA
size: NA
J: TRBJ1-1
V: TRBV11-2
CDR3: CASSLVGQRAFF
DNA: TGTGCCAGCAGCTTAGTTGGGCAGAGAGCTTTCTTT

D: TRBD1
size: NA
J: TRBJ1-2
V: TRBV19
CDR3: CASSIPVIRGTYGYTF
DNA: TGTGCCAGTAGTATTCCGGTGATCAGGGGGACCTATGGCTACACCTTC

D: NA
size: NA
J: TRBJ2-4
V: TRBV7-2
CDR3: CASSLRGSLNKNIQYF
DNA: TGTGCCAGCAGCTTAAGGGGGAGCCTAAACAAAAACATTCAGTACTTC

D: NA
size: NA
J: TRBJ1-6
V: TRBV7-8
CDR3: CASSLAGVDSPLHF
DNA: TGTGCCAGCAGCTTAGCAGGGGTGGATTCACCCCTCCACTTT

D: TRBD1
size: NA
J: TRBJ1-2
V: TRBV6-6
CDR3: CASSPRQGRIEGGYTF
DNA: TGTGCCAGCAGCCCTCGACAGGGGAGGATCGAGGGAGGCTACACCTTC

D: TRBD1
size: NA
J: TRBJ2-2
V: TRBV5-8
CDR3: CASSSSWIRQGGELFF
DNA: TGTGCCAGCAGCTCGAGTTGGATTCGACAGGGAGGGGAGCTGTTTTTT

D: NA
size: NA
J: TRBJ1-4
V: TRBV7-2
CDR3: CASSFGGNEKLFF
DNA: TGTGCCAGCAGCTTCGGGGGGAATGAAAAACTGTTTTTT

D: TRBD2
size: NA
J: TRBJ2-1
V: TRBV20-1
CDR3: CSASKGLGSGEQFF
DNA: TGCAGTGCTAGTAAGGGACTAGGGTCAGGGGAGCAGTTCTTC

D: NA
size: NA
J: TRBJ2-5
V: TRBV5-4
CDR3: CASSVSRNQETQYF
DNA: TGTGCCAGCAGCGTCAGCAGGAACCAAGAGACCCAGTACTTC

D: TRBD2
size: NA
J: TRBJ2-7
V: TRBV7-2
CDR3: CASSLWGTSAGEQYF
DNA: TGTGCCAGCAGCTTATGGGGGACTAGCGCGGGCGAGCAGTACTTC

D: NA
size: NA
J: TRBJ1-1
V: TRBV4-1
CDR3: CASSQVGGGSTAFF
DNA: TGCGCCAGCAGCCAAGTGGGAGGGGGGAGTACGGCTTTCTTT

D: TRBD1
size: NA
J: TRBJ2-5
V: TRBV5-1
CDR3: CASSKTGGTETQYF
DNA: TGCGCCAGCAGCAAGACAGGGGGAACAGAGACCCAGTACTTC

D: TRBD2
size: NA
J: TRBJ2-1
V: TRBV7-6
CDR3: CASSLQLAGVDEQFF
DNA: TGTGCCAGCAGCTTACAACTAGCGGGAGTTGATGAGCAGTTCTTC

D: NA
size: NA
J: TRBJ2-1
V: TRBV29-1
CDR3: CSVFPESSALRSYNEQFF
DNA: TGCAGCGTTTTCCCCGAATCTAGCGCCCTCCGCTCCTACAATGAGCAGTTCTTC

D: TRBD1
size: once
J: TRBJ2-5
V: TRBV5-1
CDR3: CASTGGQGYETQYF
DNA: TGCGCCAGCACAGGAGGACAGGGATACGAGACCCAGTACTTC

D: TRBD2
size: NA
J: TRBJ2-1
V: TRBV10-1
CDR3: CASSENSGSNNEQFF
DNA: TGCGCCAGCAGTGAAAATAGCGGGAGCAACAATGAGCAGTTCTTC

D: TRBD1
size: NA
J: TRBJ1-2
V: TRBV30
CDR3: CAWSVLGTGIRGYTF
DNA: TGTGCCTGGAGTGTACTAGGGACAGGAATCCGTGGCTACACCTTC

D: TRBD1
size: NA
J: TRBJ2-5
V: TRBV29-1
CDR3: CSVSHRGVETQYF
DNA: TGCAGCGTTAGTCACAGGGGGGTCGAGACCCAGTACTTC

D: TRBD1
size: NA
J: TRBJ2-7
V: TRBV3-1/TRBV3-2
CDR3: CASSPWDRESYEQYF
DNA: TGTGCCAGCAGCCCATGGGACAGGGAGTCCTACGAGCAGTACTTC

D: TRBD2
size: NA
J: TRBJ2-1
V: TRBV3-1/TRBV3-2
CDR3: CASSIGLAAPGDEQFF
DNA: TGTGCCAGCAGCATCGGACTAGCCGCCCCGGGGGATGAGCAGTTCTTC

D: NA
size: NA
J: TRBJ2-3
V: TRBV4-1
CDR3: CASSQVGSDTQYF
DNA: TGCGCCAGCAGCCAAGTCGGGTCAGATACGCAGTATTTT

D: TRBD1
size: NA
J: TRBJ1-1
V: TRBV10-3
CDR3: CAIRTQTGGNTEAFF
DNA: TGTGCCATCAGGACCCAGACAGGGGGAAACACTGAAGCTTTCTTT

D: NA
size: NA
J: TRBJ2-7
V: TRBV20-1
CDR3: CSALRDEQYF
DNA: TGCAGCGCCCTACGGGACGAGCAGTACTTC

D: TRBD2
size: NA
J: TRBJ2-7
V: TRBV10-2
CDR3: CASGLAAYEQYF
DNA: TGCGCCAGCGGACTAGCGGCGTACGAGCAGTACTTC